The clone carrying this TCR beta chain was seen many times. Its specificity is unknown. No progression to ophthalmopathy over 18 months defined stable hyperthyroidism. It was from 10 ml of fresh peripheral blood that the PBMCs came. The V and J ends lost 5 bases and 6 bases, in that order; junction bases with no gene match: 8. The length of the CDR3 is 15 residues. This entry belongs to a study of Graves' ophthalmopathy and Graves' hyperthyroidism. RNA transcripts served as template for amplifying TCR beta CDR3 sequences. RT-PCR was first run with HTBI primers, then multiplex PCR in a second round. Each CDR3 protein gets one entry after TCRdb re-called the multiplex PCR reads with MiXCR. The data contain about 380,000 distinct CDR3 sequences, 15% of them singletons. Notes on the study in general: As the model predicted ophthalmopathy progression, it achieved a sensitivity of just over 70% and a specificity of roughly 73%.

The chain has TRBV12-3 or TRBV12-4 and TRBJ2-5, with 11 bases that match TRBD2. This clonotype was obtained from a woman in her late teens or twenties with stable Graves' hyperthyroidism. The sequencing input was peripheral blood. Here the CDR3 DNA reads TGTGCCAGCAGTCCGGGACTAGCGGTCCCTCAGACCCAGTACTTC. It specifies CASSPGLAVPQTQYF.